These 28 T cell receptor beta chains originate from one sample sequenced in a study of blood T cell repertoires in COVID-19. TCRdb's copy holds only in-frame clones and misses some; the assay was immunoSEQ multiplex PCR. Counted here are fewer than 450,000 clones, 91% occurring once; the ten biggest clones make up roughly 3.5%. The sample taken for sequencing was peripheral blood. These receptors all come from a woman under 30 who had recovered from COVID-19.

This clone was observed once. The rearrangement joins TRBV24-1 to TRBJ2-3; TRBD2 matches 12 bases. This CDR3 has 16 amino acids. Germline V gene data show CDR1 as KGHDR and CDR2 as SFDVKD. The V and J ends lost 3 bases and 5 bases, in that order; junction bases with no gene match: 5. Written as DNA, the CDR3 is TGTGCCACCAGTGATCCCAGACTAGCGGGAGTAGATACGCAGTATTTT. It translates to CATSDPRLAGVDTQYF.

The chain combines TRBV6-2 or TRBV6-3 with TRBJ2-1; 9 nucleotides align to TRBD2. This CDR3 has 16 amino acids. Germline V lookup: CDR1 MNHEY, CDR2 SVGEGT. The V and J ends lost 5 bases and 0 bases, in that order; junction bases with no gene match: 5. CDR3 coding DNA: TGTGCCAGCAGTACTACTAGCGGGTACTCCTACAATGAGCAGTTCTTC. Protein: CASSTTSGYSYNEQFF.

The chain couples TRBV30 to TRBJ1-2, with D possibly being TRBD1 (6 bases). The CDR3 spans 12 residues. The V and J ends lost 1 base and 8 bases respectively, with 11 bases between them. Germline V CDR1 and CDR2: GTSNPN, SVGIG (reference sequence). The CDR3 coding sequence is TGTGCCTGGAGTGGAGGGGGAGAAGGCTACACCTTC. Translation gives CAWSGGGEGYTF.

In this sample, this clone turned up once. The genes are TRBV6-1 and TRBJ1-5; a possible D gene is TRBD1 (5 bases). The CDR3 is 16 amino acids. Trimming took 4 bases from V and 4 from J, leaving 17 bases between them. CDR1 MNHNS and CDR2 SASEGT come from the germline V gene. The CDR3 sequence: CASSALQGSLNQPQHF. CDR3 nucleotides: TGTGCCAGCAGTGCGTTGCAGGGTTCCCTGAATCAGCCCCAGCATTTT.

The rearrangement joins TRBV24-1 to TRBJ1-3; the match to TRBD1 covers 7 bases. The CDR3 length is 15 residues. Trimming cost V 5 bases and J 0 bases; bases outside gene matches: 3. Germline CDR1 is KGHDR and CDR2 is SFDVKD. The CDR3, as DNA: TGTGCCACCAGTGGGGACAGTCTCTCTGGAAACACCATATATTTT. It is translated as CATSGDSLSGNTIYF.

V is TRBV5-6 and J is TRBJ1-5, with D perhaps TRBD1 (5 bases). The CDR3 is 15 residues long. Between the trimmed V and J ends, which lost 0 bases and 6 bases, there was a span of 13 bases. Germline lookup yields CDR1 SGHDT and CDR2 YYEEEE. CDR3 bases: TGTGCCAGCAGCTTGGCCGACAGTGACCCTCAGCCCCAGCATTTT. This encodes CASSLADSDPQPQHF.

The chain combines TRBV12-2 with TRBJ2-3; whether TRBD2, the table's D call, matches the DNA was not checked. TRBV12-2 is designated a pseudogene. This CDR3 is built from 15 residues. The CDR3 loop is CASRLGVSSTDTQYF. The CDR3 DNA sequence: TGTGCAAGTCGCTTGGGAGTGTCTAGCACAGATACGCAGTATTTT.

The V call is TRBV3-1 (or the pseudogene TRBV3-2), the J call TRBJ1-3; unclear D gene. V was trimmed by 0 bases and J by 4 bases, leaving 7 bases between them. This CDR3 spans 14 amino acids. Germline V CDR1 and CDR2: LGHDT, YNNKEL (reference sequence). The CDR3 protein is CASSQDLQGNTIYF. The CDR3 DNA reads TGTGCCAGCAGCCAAGATTTGCAGGGAAACACCATATATTTT.

The chain is built from TRBV6-5 and TRBJ1-1, with 9 bases that match TRBD1. Germline CDR1 MNHEY, CDR2 SVGAGI. The CDR3 sequence is 15 residues long. After removal of 7 bases from V and 3 bases from J, the junction contained 9 bases not matched to a gene. In nucleotides, the CDR3 is TGTGCCAGCAAAACGGACAGGGGTGTTTACACTGAAGCTTTCTTT. Its translation: CASKTDRGVYTEAFF.

The rearrangement links TRBV11-3 to TRBJ1-2; D gene unclear. Germline V CDR1 and CDR2: SGHNT, YENEEA. V lost 5 bases and J 8 bases, leaving 18 bases between the germline ends. This CDR3 spans 14 amino acids. The CDR3 loop is CASSAPGVRGGYTF. The CDR3, as DNA: TGTGCCAGCAGCGCCCCGGGAGTAAGAGGGGGCTACACCTTC.

Written as DNA, the CDR3 is TGTGCCACCAGAAAAGCCGGGACAGGGGGAACCGGGGAGCTGTTTTTT. It translates to CATRKAGTGGTGELFF. The chain links TRBV24-1 to TRBJ2-2, with 11 bases that match TRBD1. Germline values: CDR1 KGHDR, CDR2 SFDVKD. V was clipped by 7 bases and J by 5 bases; unmatched bases: 8. The CDR3 totals 16 residues.

This clone has just one count. V is TRBV5-6 and J is TRBJ2-4, with 7 bases fitting TRBD1. V shed 2 bases, J shed 8 bases, and the junction held 7 bases outside the gene matches. The CDR3 covers 14 residues. The germline gives CDR1 SGHDT, CDR2 YYEEEE. The CDR3 is CASSLRDSRHIQYF. CDR3 in DNA: TGTGCCAGCAGCTTAAGGGACAGTCGGCACATTCAGTACTTC.

The J gene is TRBJ2-1, the V gene TRBV18; D may be TRBD2 (5 bases). The CDR3 runs 16 residues. V shed 5 bases and J shed 0 bases, with 14 bases lying between them. Germline CDR1 is KGHSH and CDR2 is LQKENI. The CDR3: CASSSEVRSSYNEQFF. DNA for the CDR3: TGTGCCAGCTCATCGGAGGTTAGGAGCTCCTACAATGAGCAGTTCTTC.

The rearrangement joins TRBV28 to TRBJ1-5; a possible D gene is TRBD1 (5 bases). The CDR3 runs to 15 residues. V lost 5 bases and J 1 base, leaving 12 bases between the germline ends. Germline V CDR1 and CDR2: MDHEN, SYDVKM. CDR3 region: CASSHNRWSNQPQHF. As DNA, the CDR3 is TGTGCCAGCAGTCACAACAGGTGGAGCAATCAGCCCCAGCATTTT.

This chain joins TRBV30 and TRBJ1-2; TRBD1 is a possible D gene (5 bases). The CDR3 runs to 13 residues. CDR1 and CDR2 (germline): GTSNPN, SVGIG (reference sequence). The ends were cut back, 6 bases at V and 3 bases at J, with 14 bases in the middle. Written as DNA, the CDR3 is TGTGCCTGTCGACAGAGATTAGACTATGGCTACACCTTC. It codes for CACRQRLDYGYTF.

The V call is TRBV11-2, the J call TRBJ1-3; D remains unclear. This CDR3 is 14 amino acids long. Germline V gene data show CDR1 as SGHAT and CDR2 as FQNNGV. Trimming removed 2 bases at V and 9 bases at J, with 14 bases between. The CDR3 DNA reads as TGTGCCAGCAGCTTACCCGGCATGGGGAGCACCATATATTTT. It encodes CASSLPGMGSTIYF.

This chain uses TRBV6-6 with TRBJ1-3, with D tentatively TRBD1 (6 bases). The CDR3 is 14 amino acids. Trimming took off 5 bases at V and 4 bases at J, with 12 bases between the two ends. Looked up from germline, CDR1 is MNHNY and CDR2 is SVGAGI (reference sequence). The CDR3 nucleotides are TGTGCCAGCAGTCCCAGGGGTACAGGAAACACCATATATTTT. Amino acid sequence: CASSPRGTGNTIYF.

This chain joins TRBV5-1 and TRBJ2-2; perhaps TRBD2 as D (6 bases). The CDR3 loop spans 15 amino acids. The V end was cut by 4 bases, the J end by 1 base, with 11 bases between. Germline V gives CDR1 SGHRS, CDR2 YFSETQ. CDR3 in DNA: TGCGCCAGCAGCCCTAATAGCGGGAACACCGGGGAGCTGTTTTTT. Translation: CASSPNSGNTGELFF. Full variable domain (rest looked up from reference TRBV5-1 and TRBJ2-2): KAGVTQTPRYLIKTRGQQVTLSCSPISGHRSVSWYQQTPGQGLQFLFEYFSETQRNKGNFPGRFSGRQFSNSRSEMNVSTLELGDSALYLCASSPNSGNTGELFFGEGSRLTVL.

V is TRBV27 and J is TRBJ1-4, with TRBD1 as a possible D gene (6 bases). Looked up from germline, CDR1 is MNHEY and CDR2 is SMNVEV (reference sequence). This CDR3 is 14 amino acids long. V gave up 4 bases and J gave up 4 bases, with 10 bases separating them. CDR3 in DNA: TGTGCCAGCAGTTCCGGACAGTTTAATGAAAAACTGTTTTTT. Encoded protein: CASSSGQFNEKLFF.

V gene TRBV6-5 combines with J gene TRBJ1-2; a weak D match, TRBD1 (5 bases). Per germline, CDR1 MNHEY and CDR2 SVGAGI. V was clipped by 6 bases and J by 12 bases, with 17 bases between them. The CDR3 covers 12 residues. CDR3 sequence reads: CASSAVGEVDTF. Written as DNA, the CDR3 is TGTGCCAGCAGCGCGGTAGGGGAGGTTGACACCTTC.

The chain links TRBV2 to TRBJ2-3; no clear D gene. This CDR3 has 15 amino acids. Germline loops: CDR1 SNHLY, CDR2 FYNNEI. V dropped 8 bases and J dropped 1 base, with 16 bases sitting between them. CDR3 protein: CASCLMRVRTDTQYF. The CDR3 DNA reads TGTGCCAGCTGTCTTATGAGAGTCCGCACAGATACGCAGTATTTT.

Only a few counts were recorded for this clone. The rearrangement links TRBV2 to TRBJ2-7; 9 nucleotides match TRBD2. The CDR3 has 15 amino acids. After removal of 4 bases from V and 7 bases from J, the junction contained 11 bases not matched to a gene. Germline assignment: CDR1 SNHLY and CDR2 FYNNEI. For the CDR3, the DNA is TGTGCCAGCAGTGTCGGGACTAGCTTGATGAGAGAGCAGTACGTC. Its translation: CASSVGTSLMREQYV.

The CDR3, as DNA: TGTGCCAGCAGCTTAGTGATTCTAGCCGGAGATACGCAGTATTTT. It yields the protein CASSLVILAGDTQYF. This chain connects TRBV11-2 to TRBJ2-3, with TRBD2 as a possible D gene (5 bases). V lost 1 base and J 5 bases, leaving 13 bases between the germline ends. This CDR3 spans 15 amino acids. Germline V gene sequence: CDR1 SGHAT, CDR2 FQNNGV.

This rearrangement joins TRBV7-2 to TRBJ2-5; TRBD2 is a possible D gene (6 bases). Trimming left V 1 base short and J 4 bases short, with 22 bases between. This CDR3 has 18 amino acids. The germline V gene encodes CDR1 SGHTA and CDR2 FQGNSA. The CDR3, as DNA: TGTGCCAGCAGCTTAGACTTCCCGGGGAGGCTTTCGATAGAGACCCAGTACTTC. Encoded protein: CASSLDFPGRLSIETQYF.

With regard to this clone: The sample holds other DNA sequences that translate to the same CDR3. The V and J genes are TRBV12-3 or TRBV12-4 and TRBJ1-1, with no clear D. There are 12 residues in the CDR3. V shed 3 bases and J shed 4 bases, with 6 bases lying between them. CDR3 in DNA: TGTGCCAGCAGTTTCGGCGGCACTGAAGCTTTCTTT. Translated, it gives CASSFGGTEAFF.

The chain recombines TRBV7-2 with TRBJ2-7; 8 nucleotides match TRBD2. The V gene's germline CDR1 is SGHTA and CDR2 FQGNSA. V trimming: 3 bases; J trimming: 2 bases; junction bases outside the gene matches: 0. The CDR3 consists of 13 residues. The CDR3: CASSLGLAYEQYV. The CDR3 DNA sequence: TGTGCCAGCAGCTTGGGACTAGCCTACGAGCAGTACGTC.

The V and J genes are TRBV6-5 and TRBJ1-5; 7 bases line up with TRBD1. The germline V gene has CDR1 MNHEY and CDR2 SVGAGI. The ends lost 6 bases at V and 7 bases at J; junction bases unmatched: 9. This CDR3 has 14 amino acids. The CDR3 DNA reads as TGTGCCAGCAGCTCGACAGGGTTTCGCCAGCCCCAGCATTTT. The encoded protein is CASSSTGFRQPQHF.

The DNA of the CDR3 is TGTGCCAGCAGCGCCTACAGCGGGAGAGTAGATACGCAGTATTTT. Translation: CASSAYSGRVDTQYF. The chain couples TRBV9 to TRBJ2-3; TRBD2 matches 8 bases. Germline assignment: CDR1 SGDLS and CDR2 YYNGEE. CDR3 size: 15 residues. V lost 3 bases and J lost 5; bases outside the gene matches: 8.